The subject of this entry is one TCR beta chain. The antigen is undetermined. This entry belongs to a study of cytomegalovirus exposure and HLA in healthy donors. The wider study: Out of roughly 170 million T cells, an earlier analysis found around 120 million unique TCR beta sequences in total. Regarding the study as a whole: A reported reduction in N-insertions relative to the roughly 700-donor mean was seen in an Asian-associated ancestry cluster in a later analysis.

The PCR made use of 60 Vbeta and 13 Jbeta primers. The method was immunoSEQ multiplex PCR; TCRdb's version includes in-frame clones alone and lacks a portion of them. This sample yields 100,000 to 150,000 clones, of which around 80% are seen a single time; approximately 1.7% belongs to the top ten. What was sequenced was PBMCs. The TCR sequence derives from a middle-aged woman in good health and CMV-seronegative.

The CDR3 protein is CASSSPWTQYF. Written as DNA, the CDR3 is TGTGCCAGCAGTTCCCCATGGACCCAGTACTTC. The gene calls are TRBV28 and TRBJ2-5; D uncertain. Germline assignment: CDR1 MDHEN and CDR2 SYDVKM. The CDR3 is 11 residues long. Trimming cost V 4 bases and J 7 bases, with 7 bases left between them.